The clone carrying this T cell receptor (beta chain) has only a few counts. Its antigen remains unidentified. Germline CDR1 reads LNHNV; CDR2 reads YYDKDF (reference sequence). This CDR3 region has 14 residues. The V end lost 3 bases, the J end lost 3 bases, and 9 bases lay between the germline ends. TCRdb's copy holds only in-frame clones and misses some; the assay was immunoSEQ multiplex PCR. This repertoire shows some 120,000 clones, 75% to 90% found once; its top ten account for 1.6%. This sample is drawn from a study of T cell responses to AZD1222 COVID-19 vaccine. The overall study: Recipients boosted at about 4 weeks or about 12 weeks are pooled.

Study results and limitations: Repertoires were obtained only post-peak T cell response.

The sequencing here drew on peripheral blood, taken on day 0 of AZD1222 vaccination. The V and J genes are TRBV15 and TRBJ2-1; D uncertain. The receptor's source is an adult in good health. For the CDR3, the DNA is TGTGCCACCAGCAGGACCAAGTACTACAATGAGCAGTTCTTC. Encoded protein: CATSRTKYYNEQFF. Combining the CDR3 with reference TRBV15 and TRBJ2-1 gives the whole variable domain DAMVIQNPRYQVTQFGKPVTLSCSQTLNHNVMYWYQQKSSQAPKLLFHYYDKDFNNEADTPDNFQSRRPNTSFCFLDIRSPGLGDTAMYLCATSRTKYYNEQFFGPGTRLTVL.